The text below deals with one T cell receptor beta chain. The target antigen is unknown. Trimming removed 6 bases at V and 5 bases at J, with 19 bases between. The CDR3 is 15 residues long. Germline CDR1 and CDR2: MNHEY and SMNVEV (reference sequence). The sample comes from a study of PD-1 blockade in mismatch repair-deficient tumors. The study, taken as a whole, reports: After pembrolizumab, tumor-resident clones rose rapidly, then generally contracted before radiologic responses.

TCRs were sequenced from a few patients responding to pembrolizumab. This table comes from immunoSEQ multiplex PCR, and its TCRdb copy is limited to in-frame clones, with some not included. The sample has 60,000 to 75,000 clones; 88% are singletons. The sequenced sample was peripheral blood, obtained 52 weeks after starting pembrolizumab. This sequence originates from an adult with mismatch repair-deficient cancer. The chain joins TRBV27 to TRBJ2-5; possibly TRBD1 or TRBD2 for D (6 bases each). The CDR3 loop is CASSNTPGARETQYF. CDR3 sequence (DNA): TGTGCCAGCAGCAATACCCCGGGGGCGCGGGAGACCCAGTACTTC.